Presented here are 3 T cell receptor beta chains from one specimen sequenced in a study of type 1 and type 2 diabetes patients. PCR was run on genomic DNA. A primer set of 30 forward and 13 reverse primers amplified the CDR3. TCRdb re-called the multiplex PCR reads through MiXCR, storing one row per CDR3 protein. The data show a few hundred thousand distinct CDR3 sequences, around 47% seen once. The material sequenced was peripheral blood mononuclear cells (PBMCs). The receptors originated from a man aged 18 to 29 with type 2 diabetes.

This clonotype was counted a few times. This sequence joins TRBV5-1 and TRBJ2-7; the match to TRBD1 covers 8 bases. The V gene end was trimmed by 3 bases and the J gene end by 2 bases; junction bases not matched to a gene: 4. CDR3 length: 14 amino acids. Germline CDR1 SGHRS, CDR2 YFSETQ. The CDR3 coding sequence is TGCGCCAGCAGCTCTCCGGGACAGGCCTACGAGCAGTACTTC. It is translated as CASSSPGQAYEQYF.

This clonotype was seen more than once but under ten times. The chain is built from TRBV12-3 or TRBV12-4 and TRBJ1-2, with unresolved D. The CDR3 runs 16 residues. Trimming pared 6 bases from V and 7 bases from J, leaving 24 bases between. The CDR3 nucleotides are TGTGCCAGCAGCCAGAATTTGACACCCCACACCTCTGGCTACACCTTC. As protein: CASSQNLTPHTSGYTF.

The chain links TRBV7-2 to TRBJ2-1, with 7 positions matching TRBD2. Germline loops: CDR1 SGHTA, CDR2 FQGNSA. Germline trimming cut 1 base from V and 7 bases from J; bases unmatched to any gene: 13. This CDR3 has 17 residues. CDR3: CASSLDLLGGRKNEQFF. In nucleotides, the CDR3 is TGTGCCAGCAGCTTAGATCTCCTCGGGGGGAGAAAGAATGAGCAGTTCTTC.